This T cell receptor (beta chain) was retrieved from a study of read filtering for tumor transcriptome and immune sequencing. Broader study findings: Without single-read clonotypes, shared clonotype proportions correlated more between IR-seq and RNA-seq. The CD138-negative fraction was mixed bone marrow immune cells, not pure T cells.

Germline V gene data show CDR1 as SGHRS and CDR2 as YFSETQ. The V and J ends lost 4 bases and 12 bases, in that order; junction bases with no gene match: 14. The CDR3 spans 16 residues. The library was built from approximately 400 ng RNA with molecular barcoded adaptors for alpha/delta and beta/gamma chains. TCRdb recomputed calls from the reads with MiXCR, one row per CDR3 protein. The sample consists of 75,000 to 95,000 distinct CDR3 sequences, 10% to 15% of them appearing once. With respect to this clonotype: Its antigen is not identified.

The sequenced sample was a population of CD138-negative cells sorted from bone marrow. The sequence derives from a donor at least 40 years old with multiple myeloma. V gene TRBV5-1 combines with J gene TRBJ2-1, with 12 bases that match TRBD2. The CDR3 DNA is TGCGCCAGCAGCCCAGGGACTAGCGGGCTATACAGTGGGCAGTTCTTC. Translation gives CASSPGTSGLYSGQFF.